This TCR beta chain was identified in a study of cytomegalovirus exposure and HLA in healthy donors. Study findings and constraints: The finding came from a later analysis; first-cohort TCR clusters tended to co-occur in the 110 or so validation repertoires.

Assay used: immunoSEQ multiplex PCR; TCRdb lists only in-frame clones, some missing. Of approximately 200,000 clones detected, 88% appear once; the ten largest clones hold approximately 2.9%. Details on this clone: Antigen specificity is unknown.

Sequencing was performed on PBMCs. The sequence was collected from a woman under 30 in good health and CMV-seronegative.

Here the CDR3 DNA reads TGTGCCAGCAGCTTAGGACAGGGCACTGAAGCTTTCTTT. Protein: CASSLGQGTEAFF. This sequence joins TRBV13 and TRBJ1-1; weak D call: TRBD1 (6 bases). The germline V and J ends were trimmed by 0 bases and 4 bases, with 6 bases remaining between them. The CDR3 extends over 13 amino acids. Germline lookup yields CDR1 PRHDT and CDR2 FYEKMQ (reference sequence).